Following are 11 T cell receptor beta chains from one sample sequenced in a study of T-cell memory formation after mild COVID-19. MiXCR was run by TCRdb on the 5' RACE reads, yielding one entry per CDR3 protein. The sample holds approximately 390,000 distinct CDR3 sequences; 15% to 20% are singletons and the top ten take about 22%. Source material: PBMCs or a T cell subset sorted from them (not recorded which). Source of these receptors: a man between 18 and 29 years old who had mild COVID-19 (a few samples of this study predate the infection). Cell type and time point are not known.

This chain joins TRBV4-1 and TRBJ2-5; D unresolved. The CDR3 is made up of 14 amino acids. Germline assignment: CDR1 MGHRA and CDR2 YSYEKL. V was clipped by 1 base and J by 5 bases, with 11 bases between them. The chain's CDR3 is CASSQVVDPETQYF. The CDR3 bases are TGCGCCAGCAGCCAAGTCGTGGATCCGGAGACCCAGTACTTC.

CDR3 nucleotides: TGTGCCAGCAGCTTGAGGACAGGGGCAGATACGCAGTATTTT. This codes for CASSLRTGADTQYF. The chain links TRBV5-4 to TRBJ2-3; 9 bases agree with TRBD1. V shed 1 base and J 4 bases; nucleotides not matched to a gene: 1. This CDR3 is built from 14 residues. The germline V gene encodes CDR1 SGHNT and CDR2 YYREEE (reference sequence).

This clonotype came up a few times. V gene TRBV7-9 combines with J gene TRBJ1-4; maybe TRBD1 (5 bases). Germline loops: CDR1 SEHNR, CDR2 FQNEAQ (reference sequence). Trimming took off 4 bases at V and 8 bases at J, with 14 bases between the two ends. The CDR3 length is 14 residues. The CDR3 protein is CASSSYRDGEKLFF. The CDR3 DNA sequence: TGTGCCAGCAGCTCGTACCGGGACGGCGAAAAACTGTTTTTT.

This clonotype came up a few times. The rearrangement links TRBV7-3 to TRBJ2-1; 9 nucleotides line up with TRBD2. The germline CDR1 and CDR2 sequences are SGHTA and FQGTGA. J gave up 8 bases and V 6 bases, and 8 bases lay outside the gene matches. The CDR3 is 14 residues long. The CDR3 coding sequence is TGTGCCAGCAGTACTGCGGGGGGGCTGGATGAGCAGTTCTTC. As protein: CASSTAGGLDEQFF.

The chain links TRBV6-2 or TRBV6-3 to TRBJ2-7; D not certain. This CDR3 is built from 13 residues. Per the germline V gene, CDR1 is MNHEY and CDR2 is SVGEGT. The V gene lost 2 bases and the J gene lost 8 bases, with 13 bases spanning the gap. This chain's CDR3 is CASSYGPAGKQYV. DNA of the CDR3: TGTGCCAGCAGTTACGGTCCAGCTGGGAAGCAGTACGTC.

The rearrangement uses TRBV5-6 and TRBJ2-3; no definite D call. Germline V gives CDR1 SGHDT, CDR2 YYEEEE. The germline V and J ends were trimmed by 0 bases and 0 bases, with 8 bases remaining between them. This CDR3 has 15 residues. The CDR3 coding sequence is TGTGCCAGCAGCTTGGAACAGTATAGCACAGATACGCAGTATTTT. Translating it yields CASSLEQYSTDTQYF.

This sequence joins TRBV6-5 and TRBJ2-7; 10 bases agree with TRBD2. V dropped 3 bases and J dropped 4; count of bases not matched to a gene: 6. Germline V gene data show CDR1 as MNHEY and CDR2 as SVGAGI. The CDR3 extends over 15 amino acids. CDR3 sequence reads: CASSYSGLADYEQYF. The CDR3 DNA reads TGTGCCAGCAGTTATTCAGGACTAGCGGATTACGAGCAGTACTTC.

This clonotype was found many times. The chain carries TRBV28 and TRBJ2-1; the D is unclear. V was pared by 5 bases and J by 8 bases, with 10 bases between. This CDR3 comprises 12 residues. The germline CDR1 and CDR2 sequences are MDHEN and SYDVKM. This chain's CDR3 is CASSPTGYEQFF. DNA of the CDR3: TGTGCCAGCAGTCCCACGGGTTATGAGCAGTTCTTC. Full variable domain (remainder filled in from reference TRBV28 and TRBJ2-1): DVKVTQSSRYLVKRTGEKVFLECVQDMDHENMFWYRQDPGLGLRLIYFSYDVKMKEKGDIPEGYSVSREKKERFSLILESASTNQTSMYLCASSPTGYEQFFGPGTRLTVL.

The chain uses TRBV7-2 and TRBJ2-5; possible D gene TRBD2, 5 bases. CDR1 is SGHTA and CDR2 is FQGNSA in the germline V gene. CDR3 length: 13 amino acids. Trimming took 4 bases from V and 7 from J, leaving 13 bases between them. CDR3 bases: TGTGCCAGCAGCTCGGGCAGCCGGGGGACCCAGTACTTC. Translation gives CASSSGSRGTQYF.

This sequence joins TRBV7-2 and TRBJ2-3, with no clear D. Germline V lookup: CDR1 SGHTA, CDR2 FQGNSA. The CDR3 runs to 13 residues. Trimming removed 3 bases from V and 2 bases from J, with 6 bases in between. The CDR3 region has the DNA TGTGCCAGCAGCTTTGGACCCACAGATACGCAGTATTTT. Amino acid sequence: CASSFGPTDTQYF.

This clonotype appeared a few times. J is TRBJ1-1 and V is TRBV7-9, with D perhaps TRBD1 (5 bases). CDR1 SEHNR and CDR2 FQNEAQ come from the germline V gene (reference sequence). Trimming took 4 bases from V and 0 from J, leaving 9 bases between them. The CDR3 covers 14 residues. CDR3: CASSYDSMNTEAFF. The CDR3 nucleotides read TGTGCCAGCAGCTACGACAGCATGAACACTGAAGCTTTCTTT.